This TCR beta chain emerged from a study of T cell responses to AZD1222 COVID-19 vaccine. Findings and limits, study-wide: Nearly half of spike-specific TCRs reportedly go after variant regions that carry no mutations.

The repertoire was sequenced with immunoSEQ multiplex PCR; TCRdb's copy has only in-frame clones and lacks some. The sample lists around 130,000 clones; around 92% were seen once. From germline, CDR1 is SGHRS and CDR2 YFSETQ. This CDR3 comprises 14 residues. Trimming at V came to 2 bases and at J to 8 bases, leaving 3 bases not matched to a gene. Comments on this clone: Its antigen is as yet unknown.

The source of this sequence is an adult who received the AZD1222 COVID-19 vaccine. The specimen was peripheral blood, collected 28 days after the second AZD1222 dose. The chain has TRBV5-1 and TRBJ1-4; TRBD1 matches at 10 bases. CDR3 nucleotide sequence: TGCGCCAGCAGCTTAGGGACAGGGGAGGAAAAACTGTTTTTT. Residues: CASSLGTGEEKLFF. The whole variable domain, filled in from reference TRBV5-1 and TRBJ1-4, reads KAGVTQTPRYLIKTRGQQVTLSCSPISGHRSVSWYQQTPGQGLQFLFEYFSETQRNKGNFPGRFSGRQFSNSRSEMNVSTLELGDSALYLCASSLGTGEEKLFFGSGTQLSVL.